Below are 26 T cell receptor beta chains sequenced from a single sample in a study of T cell responses to AZD1222 COVID-19 vaccine. Profiling relied on immunoSEQ multiplex PCR, and the TCRdb table lists in-frame clones only, not all of them. The sample gives roughly 76,000 clones, about 88% of which show up once; about a tenth is in the top ten. Source: peripheral blood, taken on day 0 of AZD1222 vaccination. The receptors come from an adult in good health.

Only one count was recorded for this clone. V usage is TRBV27 and J usage is TRBJ2-1, with no clear D. This CDR3 comprises 12 residues. The V end lost 7 bases, the J end lost 5 bases, and 9 bases lay between the germline ends. The germline V gene encodes CDR1 MNHEY and CDR2 SMNVEV (reference sequence). CDR3 in amino acids: CASKAENNEQFF. The CDR3 bases are TGTGCCAGCAAGGCCGAGAACAATGAGCAGTTCTTC.

The chain carries TRBV2 and TRBJ1-6, with D uncertain. Germline CDR1 and CDR2: SNHLY and FYNNEI. The CDR3 is 12 residues long. The CDR3 loop is CARAFYNSPLHF. CDR3 coding DNA: TGTGCACGGGCGTTCTATAATTCACCCCTCCACTTT. Drawing the rest from reference TRBV2 and TRBJ1-6, the complete variable domain is EPEVTQTPSHQVTQMGQEVILRCVPISNHLYFYWYRQILGQKVEFLVSFYNNEISEKSEIFDDQFSVERPDGSNFTLKIRSTKLEDSAMYFCARAFYNSPLHFGNGTRLTVT.

CDR3 protein: CASSPGTAMSTEAFF. In DNA, the CDR3 is TGTGCCAGCAGCCCTGGGACAGCCATGAGCACTGAAGCTTTCTTT. The chain is built from TRBV7-6 and TRBJ1-1, with TRBD1 matching 7 bases. The J segment lost 4 bases and the V segment lost 5 bases, leaving 10 bases of the junction unmatched. Looked up from germline, CDR1 is SGHVS and CDR2 is FNYEAQ. The CDR3 runs 15 residues.

V and J are TRBV5-4 and TRBJ2-3; D perhaps matches TRBD1 (6 bases). CDR3 length equals 15 residues. V lost 9 bases, J lost 2 bases, and 19 bases lay in between. Per germline, CDR1 SGHNT and CDR2 YYREEE (reference sequence). CDR3 coding DNA: TGTGCCACGAAACAGGGTGGCACCACCACAGATACGCAGTATTTT. It yields the protein CATKQGGTTTDTQYF.

The chain couples TRBV7-2 to TRBJ2-6; 8 positions match TRBD1. This CDR3 spans 16 amino acids. In germline, CDR1 is SGHTA, CDR2 FQGNSA. The junction had 6 bases not matched to a gene; V was cut back by 5 bases and J by 3 bases. The CDR3 loop reads CASSPRQGFGANVLTF. CDR3 nucleotides: TGTGCCAGCAGCCCGCGACAGGGGTTTGGGGCCAACGTCCTGACTTTC.

The V call is TRBV6-2 or TRBV6-3, the J call TRBJ1-4; D possibly corresponds to TRBD1 (6 bases). V shed 5 bases and J shed 8 bases, with 18 bases lying between them. Germline CDR1 MNHEY, CDR2 SVGEGT. CDR3 length: 15 amino acids. The chain's CDR3 is CASSTPGVGREKLFF. CDR3 in DNA: TGTGCCAGCAGTACCCCAGGGGTTGGAAGAGAAAAACTGTTTTTT.

The sample holds one count of this clone. The rearrangement links TRBV15 to TRBJ1-6; D is ambiguous. V was cut by 0 bases and J by 0 bases, with 12 bases left in between. Per the germline V gene, CDR1 is LNHNV and CDR2 is YYDKDF (reference sequence). CDR3 size: 18 residues. The CDR3 sequence: CATSRDVTMSSYNSPLHF. The CDR3, as DNA: TGTGCCACCAGCAGAGATGTCACGATGAGCTCCTATAATTCACCCCTCCACTTT.

Comments on this clone: This same CDR3 is encoded by further DNA sequences in the sample. V and J are TRBV7-2 and TRBJ1-5; unclear D gene. The CDR3 has 13 residues. Trimming took off 1 base at V and 4 bases at J, with 5 bases between the two ends. CDR1 is SGHTA and CDR2 is FQGNSA in the germline V gene. The CDR3 sequence: CASSLVGNQPQHF. The CDR3, as DNA: TGTGCCAGCAGCTTAGTAGGGAATCAGCCCCAGCATTTT. Full variable domain (missing parts from reference TRBV7-2 and TRBJ1-5): GAGVSQSPSNKVTEKGKDVELRCDPISGHTALYWYRQSLGQGLEFLIYFQGNSAPDKSGLPSDRFSAERTGGSVSTLTIQRTQQEDSAVYLCASSLVGNQPQHFGDGTRLSIL.

This clone appeared a single time. The chain recombines TRBV19 with TRBJ1-1; D is possibly TRBD1 (5 bases). Germline CDR1 and CDR2: LNHDA and SQIVND (reference sequence). The germline V and J ends were trimmed by 2 bases and 1 base, with 5 bases remaining between them. This CDR3 is built from 13 residues. CDR3 in amino acids: CASSIRGNTEAFF. The CDR3 DNA reads TGTGCCAGTAGTATAAGGGGGAACACTGAAGCTTTCTTT.

V is TRBV10-3 and J is TRBJ2-5, with 7 bases identical to TRBD2. V lost 3 bases to trimming and J lost 4 bases; unmatched junction nucleotides: 2. The CDR3 runs to 13 residues. From germline, CDR1 is ENHRY and CDR2 SYGVKD. The DNA for the CDR3 is TGTGCCATCAGTGATGGGGAGGGAGAGACCCAGTACTTC. Translating gives CAISDGEGETQYF.

The chain is built from TRBV18 and TRBJ2-7; 7 bases are a match to TRBD2. The CDR3 extends over 15 amino acids. With V trimmed by 4 bases and J by 5 bases, 11 bases remained unmatched. The germline gives CDR1 KGHSH, CDR2 LQKENI. The CDR3 sequence is CASSRPGRPRNEQYF. CDR3 in DNA: TGTGCCAGCTCACGCCCCGGGAGGCCGAGGAACGAGCAGTACTTC.

The CDR3 DNA reads TGCGCCAGCAGCCACCCCTGGAGGAACAGGAGCCCCGAAAACATTCAGTACTTC. Amino acids: CASSHPWRNRSPENIQYF. V usage is TRBV4-1 and J usage is TRBJ2-4; TRBD1 or TRBD2 may be the D gene (5 bases each). CDR3 length: 18 residues. Trimming removed 3 bases from V and 5 bases from J, with 23 bases in between. Germline V gene data show CDR1 as MGHRA and CDR2 as YSYEKL.

V is TRBV28 and J is TRBJ2-2; D not resolved. Trimming removed 5 bases from V and 1 base from J, with 5 bases in between. Germline V gene sequence: CDR1 MDHEN, CDR2 SYDVKM. This CDR3 comprises 13 residues. Here the CDR3 reads CASSPQNTGELFF. CDR3 in DNA: TGTGCCAGCAGTCCTCAGAACACCGGGGAGCTGTTTTTT.

The chain carries TRBV28 and TRBJ1-5; no definite D call. V was pared by 3 bases and J by 7 bases, with 16 bases between. Germline V CDR1 and CDR2: MDHEN, SYDVKM. This CDR3 region has 15 residues. CDR3 residues: CASSFVGRRSQPQHF. Written as DNA, the CDR3 is TGTGCCAGCAGTTTTGTGGGGAGACGCAGCCAGCCCCAGCATTTT. The full variable domain, in which reference TRBV28 and TRBJ1-5 provide the parts outside the CDR3, is DVKVTQSSRYLVKRTGEKVFLECVQDMDHENMFWYRQDPGLGLRLIYFSYDVKMKEKGDIPEGYSVSREKKERFSLILESASTNQTSMYLCASSFVGRRSQPQHFGDGTRLSIL.

This chain joins TRBV11-3 and TRBJ2-7; D is perhaps TRBD2 (6 bases). V shed 5 bases and J shed 1 base, with 15 bases lying between them. From germline, CDR1 is SGHNT and CDR2 YENEEA. The CDR3 runs to 15 residues. The DNA for the CDR3 is TGTGCCAGCAGCCGCCTCAGCGGGCCGTCCTACGAGCAGTACTTC. Translating it yields CASSRLSGPSYEQYF. Complete variable domain (other parts from reference TRBV11-3 and TRBJ2-7): EAGVVQSPRYKIIEKKQPVAFWCNPISGHNTLYWYLQNLGQGPELLIRYENEEAVDDSQLPKDRFSAERLKGVDSTLKIQPAELGDSAVYLCASSRLSGPSYEQYFGPGTRLTVT.

The chain couples TRBV5-1 to TRBJ2-5, with 11 bases matching TRBD2. Trimming cost V 4 bases and J 5 bases; bases outside gene matches: 7. Germline V CDR1 and CDR2: SGHRS, YFSETQ. The CDR3 runs to 15 residues. In nucleotides, the CDR3 is TGCGCCAGCAGCCCCGGGACTAGCGGCCTGGAGACCCAGTACTTC. Residues: CASSPGTSGLETQYF.

This clone was observed once. The chain links TRBV6-6 to TRBJ2-1; maybe TRBD2 (6 bases). V gave up 7 bases and J gave up 7 bases, with 17 bases separating them. Germline CDR1 and CDR2: MNHNY and SVGAGI (reference sequence). The CDR3 loop spans 14 amino acids. DNA for the CDR3: TGTGCCAGCAACACCCTAGCGCCAGGGAATGAGCAGTTCTTC. This translates into CASNTLAPGNEQFF.

The chain joins TRBV10-3 to TRBJ2-1; 8 nucleotides agree with TRBD1. The CDR3 has 15 amino acids. V gave up 8 bases and J gave up 7 bases; unmatched junction bases: 13. Germline CDR1 and CDR2: ENHRY and SYGVKD. DNA of the CDR3: TGTGCCATCCTAGACGGGACAGGCGCCCCGAATGAGCAGTTCTTC. This translates into CAILDGTGAPNEQFF.

V and J are TRBV6-5 and TRBJ2-1, with D perhaps TRBD2 (6 bases). The CDR3 runs to 13 residues. Trimming pared 10 bases from V and 4 bases from J, leaving 14 bases between. In germline, CDR1 is MNHEY, CDR2 SVGAGI. The CDR3 nucleotides read TGTGCCACCCTGTTGGGGGGTTACAATGAGCAGTTCTTC. Its translation is CATLLGGYNEQFF.

The chain joins TRBV6-6 to TRBJ1-4; tentative D call: TRBD1 (6 bases). CDR1 is MNHNY, CDR2 SVGAGI, per germline (reference sequence). Between the trimmed V and J ends, which lost 2 bases and 4 bases, there was a span of 8 bases. This CDR3 region has 14 residues. CDR3 sequence reads: CASSYRGVNEKLFF. CDR3 coding DNA: TGTGCCAGCAGTTACAGGGGGGTTAATGAAAAACTGTTTTTT.

CDR3 protein: CASSQEASGRAGEQFF. In nucleotides, the CDR3 is TGTGCCAGCAGCCAAGAAGCTAGCGGGAGGGCTGGTGAGCAGTTCTTC. The V gene is TRBV14, the J gene TRBJ2-1; TRBD2 agrees at 12 bases. V was clipped by 0 bases and J by 9 bases; unmatched bases: 6. The CDR3 runs to 16 residues. Germline V gives CDR1 SGHDN, CDR2 FVKESK.

The V gene is TRBV7-6, the J gene TRBJ2-3, with D perhaps TRBD2 (6 bases). Germline assignment: CDR1 SGHVS and CDR2 FNYEAQ. The CDR3 spans 16 residues. V shed 2 bases and J shed 0 bases, with 12 bases lying between them. In DNA form, the CDR3 reads TGTGCCAGCAGCTTATTCGGTAGCGGAAGCACAGATACGCAGTATTTT. Its protein product is CASSLFGSGSTDTQYF. Combining the CDR3 with reference TRBV7-6 and TRBJ2-3 gives the whole variable domain GAGVSQSPRYKVTKRGQDVALRCDPISGHVSLYWYRQALGQGPEFLTYFNYEAQQDKSGLPNDRFSAERPEGSISTLTIQRTEQRDSAMYRCASSLFGSGSTDTQYFGPGTRLTVL.

This clone was seen a single time. This chain joins TRBV20-1 and TRBJ1-5, with D hard to call. The germline CDR1 and CDR2 sequences are DFQATT and SNEGSKA (reference sequence). The CDR3 has 11 amino acids. The V gene lost 1 base and the J gene lost 6 bases, with 4 bases spanning the gap. CDR3 residues: CSARVGQPQHF. The CDR3 DNA follows: TGCAGTGCTAGAGTCGGTCAGCCCCAGCATTTT.

J is TRBJ2-7 and V is TRBV10-1, with D perhaps matching TRBD2 (5 bases). Trimming removed 10 bases at V and 5 bases at J, with 27 bases between. Germline V lookup: CDR1 WNHNN, CDR2 SYGVQD (reference sequence). The CDR3 is made up of 16 amino acids. The CDR3 reads CATSFMHKEEEDEQYV. In nucleotides, the CDR3 is TGCGCCACCAGCTTTATGCATAAGGAGGAAGAGGACGAGCAGTACGTC.

The chain carries TRBV2 and TRBJ2-5, with 8 bases aligning to TRBD2. Germline V gene lookup returns CDR1 SNHLY and CDR2 FYNNEI. The CDR3 extends over 15 amino acids. V dropped 2 bases and J dropped 5; count of bases not matched to a gene: 7. CDR3 sequence reads: CASSEQRGNAETQYF. Here the CDR3 DNA reads TGTGCCAGCAGTGAACAGCGGGGGAACGCGGAGACCCAGTACTTC.

V usage is TRBV3-1 (or the pseudogene TRBV3-2) and J usage is TRBJ2-3, with D hard to call. Per the germline V gene, CDR1 is LGHDT and CDR2 is YNNKEL (reference sequence). The length of the CDR3 is 14 residues. Between the trimmed V and J ends, which lost 1 base and 2 bases, there was a span of 7 bases. The CDR3 region has the DNA TGTGCCAGCAGCCAAGGACCCAACACAGATACGCAGTATTTT. The encoded protein is CASSQGPNTDTQYF.